This record concerns one TCR beta chain sequence. This sample was included in a study of blood T cell repertoires in COVID-19. Turning to the study itself: Both acute and convalescent COVID-19 samples were obtained from the United States, Italy and Spain.

The CDR3 consists of 15 residues. J was trimmed by 8 bases and V by 4 bases; bases with no gene match: 4. Germline V lookup: CDR1 MGHDK, CDR2 SYGVNS. TCRdb's table, derived via immunoSEQ multiplex PCR, lists solely in-frame clones and lacks some. The sample lists around 99,000 clones, around 90% seen once, with about 1% in the top ten. The origin of this receptor is a human donor in a cohort sampled during active COVID-19. The sequencing sample was made of peripheral blood. This chain links TRBV25-1 with TRBJ2-1; 14 bases match TRBD2. CDR3 bases: TGTGCCAGCAGTGCAGGGACTAGCGGGAGATATGAGCAGTTCTTC. Translation gives CASSAGTSGRYEQFF.